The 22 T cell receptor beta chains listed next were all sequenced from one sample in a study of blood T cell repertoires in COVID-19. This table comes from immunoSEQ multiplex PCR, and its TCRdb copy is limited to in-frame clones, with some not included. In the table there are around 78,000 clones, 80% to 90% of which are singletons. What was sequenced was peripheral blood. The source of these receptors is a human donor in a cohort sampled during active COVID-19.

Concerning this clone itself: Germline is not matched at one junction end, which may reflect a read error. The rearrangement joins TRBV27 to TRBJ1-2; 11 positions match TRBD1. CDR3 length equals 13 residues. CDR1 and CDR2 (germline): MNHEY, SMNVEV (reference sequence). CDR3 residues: CASSFGTGGFLAF. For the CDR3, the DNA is TGTGCCAGCAGTTTCGGGACAGGGGGTTTTTTAGCCTTC.

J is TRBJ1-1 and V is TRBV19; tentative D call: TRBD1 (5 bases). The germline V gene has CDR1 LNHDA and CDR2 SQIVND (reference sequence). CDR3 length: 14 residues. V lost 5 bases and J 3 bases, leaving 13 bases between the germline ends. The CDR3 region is CASSDSFGDTEAFF. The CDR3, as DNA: TGTGCCAGTAGTGACAGCTTTGGGGACACTGAAGCTTTCTTT.

The chain's CDR3 is CASSLGGTSGADTQYF. The CDR3 DNA follows: TGTGCCAGCAGCTTAGGGGGGACTAGCGGGGCAGATACGCAGTATTTT. V and J are TRBV7-2 and TRBJ2-3, with TRBD2 matching over 13 bases. The ends lost 1 base at V and 4 bases at J; junction bases unmatched: 2. The germline V gene encodes CDR1 SGHTA and CDR2 FQGNSA. The CDR3 loop spans 16 amino acids. Full variable domain (outside the CDR3, taken from reference TRBV7-2 and TRBJ2-3): GAGVSQSPSNKVTEKGKDVELRCDPISGHTALYWYRQSLGQGLEFLIYFQGNSAPDKSGLPSDRFSAERTGGSVSTLTIQRTQQEDSAVYLCASSLGGTSGADTQYFGPGTRLTVL.

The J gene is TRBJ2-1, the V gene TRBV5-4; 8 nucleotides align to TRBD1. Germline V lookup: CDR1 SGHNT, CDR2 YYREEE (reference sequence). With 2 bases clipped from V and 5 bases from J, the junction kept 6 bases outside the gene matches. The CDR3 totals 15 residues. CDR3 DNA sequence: TGTGCCAGCAGCTTAAACCCGGGACAGGACAATGAGCAGTTCTTC. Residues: CASSLNPGQDNEQFF. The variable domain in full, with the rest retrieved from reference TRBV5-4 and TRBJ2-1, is ETGVTQSPTHLIKTRGQQVTLRCSSQSGHNTVSWYQQALGQGPQFIFQYYREEENGRGNFPPRFSGLQFPNYSSELNVNALELDDSALYLCASSLNPGQDNEQFFGPGTRLTVL.

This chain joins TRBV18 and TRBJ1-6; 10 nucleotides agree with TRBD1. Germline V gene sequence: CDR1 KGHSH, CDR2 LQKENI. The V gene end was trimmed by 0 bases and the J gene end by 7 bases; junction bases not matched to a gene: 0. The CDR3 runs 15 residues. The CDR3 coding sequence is TGTGCCAGCTCACCACCGGGACAGGGGAATTCACCCCTCCACTTT. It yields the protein CASSPPGQGNSPLHF.

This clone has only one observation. The CDR3 region is CASSIMAGGGEKLFF. CDR3 nucleotides: TGTGCCAGCAGCATCATGGCAGGGGGAGGCGAAAAACTGTTTTTT. The chain employs TRBV28 and TRBJ1-4; 7 bases are a match to TRBD1. Germline V CDR1 and CDR2: MDHEN, SYDVKM. V shed 6 bases, J shed 8 bases, and the junction held 12 bases outside the gene matches. This CDR3 region has 15 residues.

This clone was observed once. DNA for the CDR3: TGTGCCAGCAGCCAAGTTAGCGGCCAATCCTACAATGAGCAGTTCTTC. Its translation is CASSQVSGQSYNEQFF. V usage is TRBV4-2 and J usage is TRBJ2-1, with D possibly being TRBD2 (6 bases). Trimming removed 1 base from V and 1 base from J, with 11 bases in between. The CDR3 contains 16 residues. Germline values: CDR1 LGHNA, CDR2 YNFKEQ.

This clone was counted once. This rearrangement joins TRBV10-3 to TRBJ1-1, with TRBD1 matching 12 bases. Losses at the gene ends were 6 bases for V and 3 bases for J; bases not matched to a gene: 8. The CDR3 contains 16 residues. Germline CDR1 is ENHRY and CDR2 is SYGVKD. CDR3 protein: CAISKGQGAGYTEAFF. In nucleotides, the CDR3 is TGTGCCATCAGCAAGGGACAGGGGGCAGGGTACACTGAAGCTTTCTTT.

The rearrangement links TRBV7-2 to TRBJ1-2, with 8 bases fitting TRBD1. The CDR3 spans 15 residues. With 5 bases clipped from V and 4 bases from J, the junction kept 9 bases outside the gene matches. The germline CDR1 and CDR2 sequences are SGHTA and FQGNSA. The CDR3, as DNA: TGTGCCAGCAGCCCAAGACAGGGGTCTTTCTATGGCTACACCTTC. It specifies CASSPRQGSFYGYTF.

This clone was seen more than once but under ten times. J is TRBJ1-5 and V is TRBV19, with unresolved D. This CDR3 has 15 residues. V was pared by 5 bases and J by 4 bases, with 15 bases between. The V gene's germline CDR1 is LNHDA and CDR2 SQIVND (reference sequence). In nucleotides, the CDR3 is TGTGCCAGTAGTCGAGGGTATCGAGGGAATCAGCCCCAGCATTTT. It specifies CASSRGYRGNQPQHF.

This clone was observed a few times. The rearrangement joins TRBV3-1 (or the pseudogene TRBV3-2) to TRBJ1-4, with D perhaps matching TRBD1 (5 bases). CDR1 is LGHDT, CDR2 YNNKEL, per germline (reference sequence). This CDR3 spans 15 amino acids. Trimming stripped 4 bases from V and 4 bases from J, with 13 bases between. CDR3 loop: CASSLSQGGNEKLFF. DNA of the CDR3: TGTGCCAGCAGCCTATCCCAGGGTGGTAATGAAAAACTGTTTTTT.

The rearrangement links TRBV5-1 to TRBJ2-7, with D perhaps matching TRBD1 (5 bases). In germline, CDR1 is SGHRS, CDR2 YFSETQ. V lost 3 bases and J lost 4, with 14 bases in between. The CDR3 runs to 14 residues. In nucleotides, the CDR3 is TGCGCCAGCAGCTCTACAGGATTTTCTTACGAGCAGTACTTC. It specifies CASSSTGFSYEQYF.

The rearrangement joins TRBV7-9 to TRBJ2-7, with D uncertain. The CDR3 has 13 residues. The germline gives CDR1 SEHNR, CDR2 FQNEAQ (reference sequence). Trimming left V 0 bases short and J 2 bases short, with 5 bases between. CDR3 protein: CASSLAATYEQYF. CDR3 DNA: TGTGCCAGCAGCTTAGCGGCCACCTACGAGCAGTACTTC.

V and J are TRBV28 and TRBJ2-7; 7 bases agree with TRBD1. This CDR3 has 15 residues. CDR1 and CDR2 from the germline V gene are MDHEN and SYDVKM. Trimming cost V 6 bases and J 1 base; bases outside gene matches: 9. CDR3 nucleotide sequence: TGTGCCAGCAGCCTGAGGGTGACAGGGTCCTACGAGCAGTACTTC. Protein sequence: CASSLRVTGSYEQYF.

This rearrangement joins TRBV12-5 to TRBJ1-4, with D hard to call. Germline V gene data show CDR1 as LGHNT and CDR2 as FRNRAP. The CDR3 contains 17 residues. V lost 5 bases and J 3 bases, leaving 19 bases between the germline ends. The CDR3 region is CASGPRWRYVPNEKLFF. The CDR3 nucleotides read TGTGCTAGTGGTCCACGGTGGAGGTACGTCCCTAATGAAAAACTGTTTTTT.

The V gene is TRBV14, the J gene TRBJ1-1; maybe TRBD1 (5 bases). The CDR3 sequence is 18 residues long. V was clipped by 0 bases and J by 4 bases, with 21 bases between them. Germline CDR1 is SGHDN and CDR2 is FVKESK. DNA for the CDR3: TGTGCCAGCAGCCAAGAAATCGGCGGGACGGGGATCACCACTGAAGCTTTCTTT. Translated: CASSQEIGGTGITTEAFF. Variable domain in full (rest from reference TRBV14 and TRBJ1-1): EAGVTQFPSHSVIEKGQTVTLRCDPISGHDNLYWYRRVMGKEIKFLLHFVKESKQDESGMPNNRFLAERTGGTYSTLKVQPAELEDSGVYFCASSQEIGGTGITTEAFFGQGTRLTVV.

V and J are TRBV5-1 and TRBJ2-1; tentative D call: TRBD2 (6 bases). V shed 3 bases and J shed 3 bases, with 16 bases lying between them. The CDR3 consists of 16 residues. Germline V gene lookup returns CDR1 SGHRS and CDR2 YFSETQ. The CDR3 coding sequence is TGCGCCAGCAGCTCACTGGGGGGAGATATCTACAATGAGCAGTTCTTC. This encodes CASSSLGGDIYNEQFF.

CDR3 sequence: CASSDWTSGSTDTQYF. The DNA of the CDR3 is TGTGCCAGCAGCGATTGGACTAGCGGGAGCACAGATACGCAGTATTTT. V and J are TRBV2 and TRBJ2-3; 11 nucleotides agree with TRBD2. V lost 6 bases and J lost 0; bases outside the gene matches: 5. This CDR3 region has 16 residues. The germline CDR1 and CDR2 sequences are SNHLY and FYNNEI.

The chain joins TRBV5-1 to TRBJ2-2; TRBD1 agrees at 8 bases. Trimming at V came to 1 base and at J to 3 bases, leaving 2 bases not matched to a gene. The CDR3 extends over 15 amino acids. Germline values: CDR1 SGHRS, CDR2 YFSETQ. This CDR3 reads CASSLTGGYTGELFF. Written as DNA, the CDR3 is TGCGCCAGCAGCTTGACAGGGGGATACACCGGGGAGCTGTTTTTT.

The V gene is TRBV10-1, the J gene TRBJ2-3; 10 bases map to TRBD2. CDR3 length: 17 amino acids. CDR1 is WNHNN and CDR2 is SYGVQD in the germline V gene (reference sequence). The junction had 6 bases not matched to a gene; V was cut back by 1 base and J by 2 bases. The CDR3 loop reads CASSEWLAGGHTDTQYF. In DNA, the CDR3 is TGCGCCAGCAGTGAGTGGTTAGCGGGGGGACACACAGATACGCAGTATTTT.

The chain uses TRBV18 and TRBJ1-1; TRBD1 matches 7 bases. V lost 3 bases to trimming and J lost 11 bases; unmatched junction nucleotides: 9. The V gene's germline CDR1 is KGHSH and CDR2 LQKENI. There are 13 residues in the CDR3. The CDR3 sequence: CASSPLRTGDAFF. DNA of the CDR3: TGTGCCAGCTCACCCCTCAGGACAGGTGACGCTTTCTTT.

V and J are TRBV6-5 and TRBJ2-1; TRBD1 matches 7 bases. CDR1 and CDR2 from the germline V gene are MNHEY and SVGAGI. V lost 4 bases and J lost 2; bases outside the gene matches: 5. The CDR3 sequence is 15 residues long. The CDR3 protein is CASSSDRAPYNEQFF. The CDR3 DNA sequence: TGTGCCAGCAGTTCCGACAGGGCCCCCTACAATGAGCAGTTCTTC.